This is a list of T cell receptor beta chains from one sample in a study of T cell responses to AZD1222 COVID-19 vaccine. TCRdb's table, derived via immunoSEQ multiplex PCR, lists solely in-frame clones and lacks some. The sample yields approximately 68,000 clones, about nine tenths seen once. Here the sequenced sample was peripheral blood, taken on day 0 of AZD1222 vaccination. The origin of the receptors is an adult in good health. Both conserved end residues are part of each CDR3. A D gene is named only where the DNA matches it firmly. Clone size is not always given. Where it is, it says once, few, many or a class for expanded clones.

clone size	V gene	J gene	D gene	CDR3 protein	CDR3 DNA
.	TRBV28	TRBJ1-2	.	CASSLTGTYGYTF	TGTGCCAGCAGTTTAACAGGGACCTATGGCTACACCTTC
.	TRBV6-1	TRBJ2-3	TRBD1	CASSEGTGLLTDTQYF	TGTGCCAGCAGTGAAGGGACAGGGCTACTCACAGATACGCAGTATTTT
.	TRBV12-3/TRBV12-4	TRBJ2-2	.	CASKNTGELFF	TGTGCCAGCAAAAACACCGGGGAGCTGTTTTTT
.	TRBV27	TRBJ2-3	TRBD1	CASSLRGQGEEYF	TGTGCCAGCAGTTTACGGGGACAGGGGGAAGAGTATTTT
.	TRBV7-9	TRBJ2-7	.	CASSLEAAAYEQYF	TGTGCCAGCAGCCTAGAGGCGGCAGCCTACGAGCAGTACTTC
.	TRBV11-3	TRBJ2-6	.	CAMPHAWANVLTF	TGTGCCATGCCACACGCCTGGGCCAACGTCCTGACTTTC
.	TRBV5-1	TRBJ1-1	.	CASSLMGAGTEAFF	TGCGCCAGCAGCTTGATGGGGGCTGGGACTGAAGCTTTCTTT
.	TRBV28	TRBJ1-1	.	CASSLARVGTEAFF	TGTGCCAGCAGTTTAGCGCGGGTGGGCACTGAAGCTTTCTTT
.	TRBV7-9	TRBJ2-2	.	CASGNRREDHTGELFF	TGTGCCAGCGGCAATAGGAGGGAGGATCACACCGGGGAGCTGTTTTTT
.	TRBV20-1	TRBJ2-6	.	CSASRVTGANVLTF	TGCAGTGCTAGTAGGGTGACTGGGGCCAACGTCCTGACTTTC
.	TRBV25-1	TRBJ1-6	.	CASSGGGVGESPLHF	TGTGCCAGCAGTGGGGGCGGGGTAGGGGAGTCACCCCTCCACTTT
.	TRBV19	TRBJ1-1	TRBD1	CASTVPAGGAGMNTEAFF	TGTGCCAGTACGGTCCCGGCAGGGGGCGCGGGGATGAACACTGAAGCTTTCTTT
.	TRBV24-1	TRBJ1-5	.	CATPQFGFQPQHF	TGTGCCACCCCCCAATTTGGGTTTCAGCCCCAGCATTTT
.	TRBV12-5	TRBJ1-2	.	CASAPGTDYGYTF	TGTGCTAGTGCCCCCGGGACGGATTATGGCTACACCTTC
.	TRBV9	TRBJ1-1	.	CASSVDGTPMNTEAFF	TGTGCCAGCAGCGTAGATGGGACCCCCATGAACACTGAAGCTTTCTTT
.	TRBV5-4	TRBJ1-6	.	CASSPWRGLGSPLHF	TGTGCCAGCAGCCCATGGCGGGGGTTGGGATCACCCCTCCACTTT
.	TRBV3-1/TRBV3-2	TRBJ2-5	TRBD2	CASRTTSGETQYF	TGTGCCAGCAGAACTACTAGCGGCGAGACCCAGTACTTC
.	TRBV6-1	TRBJ1-5	TRBD1	CASSVQNPQGLEPQHF	TGTGCCAGCAGTGTACAAAACCCACAGGGGCTGGAGCCCCAGCATTTT
few	TRBV7-2	TRBJ1-5	.	CASSLVGGQSSNQPQHF	TGTGCCAGCAGCTTAGTGGGCGGACAAAGTAGCAATCAGCCCCAGCATTTT
once	TRBV10-3	TRBJ2-6	TRBD2	CAIRPGEGPISGANVLTF	TGTGCCATCAGGCCGGGGGAGGGACCGATTTCTGGGGCCAACGTCCTGACTTTC
.	TRBV23-1	TRBJ1-1	TRBD1	CASGDRDMNTEAFF	TGCGCCAGCGGGGACAGGGACATGAACACTGAAGCTTTCTTT
.	TRBV19	TRBJ1-2	.	CASSIISAGINYGYTF	TGTGCCAGTAGTATCATTTCAGCAGGGATTAACTATGGCTACACCTTC
.	TRBV28	TRBJ2-2	.	CASSSPARFAGTGELFF	TGTGCCAGCAGCTCCCCCGCCCGCTTCGCGGGGACCGGGGAGCTGTTTTTT
once	TRBV9	TRBJ2-7	.	CASSTTGGNEQYF	TGTGCCAGCAGCACTACCGGAGGTAACGAGCAGTACTTC
.	TRBV6-1	TRBJ2-7	.	CASSEGRGFQGSLREQYF	TGTGCCAGCAGTGAAGGGCGGGGTTTTCAAGGGTCCCTGAGGGAGCAGTACTTC
.	TRBV27	TRBJ2-1	.	CASSFPPPGEQFF	TGTGCCAGCAGTTTCCCGCCGCCGGGTGAGCAGTTCTTC
once	TRBV27	TRBJ2-1	.	CASSLNEYNEQFF	TGTGCCAGCAGTTTAAACGAGTACAATGAGCAGTTCTTC
.	TRBV23-1	TRBJ1-1	.	CASKEGTEAFF	TGCGCCAGCAAGGAGGGAACTGAAGCTTTCTTT
.	TRBV5-1	TRBJ1-5	TRBD1	CASSPGQGNQPQHF	TGCGCCAGCAGCCCGGGACAGGGCAATCAGCCCCAGCATTTT
.	TRBV10-2	TRBJ1-5	TRBD1	CASSASGTGNQPQHF	TGCGCCAGCAGTGCTTCTGGGACAGGGAATCAGCCCCAGCATTTT
once	TRBV5-1	TRBJ2-7	TRBD1	CASSPNGQGNYEQYF	TGCGCCAGCAGCCCAAACGGACAGGGAAACTACGAGCAGTACTTC
.	TRBV2	TRBJ1-2	.	CASGVMVNYGYTF	TGTGCCAGCGGGGTCATGGTGAACTATGGCTACACCTTC
once	TRBV28	TRBJ2-7	.	CASSLWRGSYEQYF	TGTGCCAGCAGTTTATGGCGGGGATCCTACGAGCAGTACTTC
.	TRBV11-3	TRBJ1-6	.	CASSLTGLNSPLHF	TGTGCCAGCAGCTTAACAGGGTTGAATTCACCCCTCCACTTT
.	TRBV13	TRBJ2-6	TRBD1	CASSSVQGAGANVLTF	TGTGCCAGCAGCTCGGTACAGGGGGCTGGGGCCAACGTCCTGACTTTC
.	TRBV7-3	TRBJ2-1	TRBD2	CASSLTRTSGGPADEQFF	TGTGCCAGCAGCTTAACCAGGACTAGCGGGGGCCCCGCGGATGAGCAGTTCTTC
.	TRBV5-1	TRBJ2-1	TRBD1	CASSEGQGYNEQFF	TGCGCCAGCAGCGAGGGACAGGGGTACAATGAGCAGTTCTTC